This entry describes one T cell receptor (beta chain). The entry originates in a study of shared clonotypes between healthy human individuals. Sequenced by immunoSEQ multiplex PCR; TCRdb stores in-frame clones only, minus some. In the table there are roughly 2 million clones, under 97% of which are singletons. Germline CDR1 and CDR2: MNHNS and SASEGT. J gave up 4 bases and V 6 bases, and 10 bases lay outside the gene matches. The CDR3 totals 15 residues. This clonotype was sampled from a man aged 18 to 35 in good health. Source material: naive CD4+ T cells sorted from blood. Subset here: CD45RA+ positively selected. The V call is TRBV6-1, the J call TRBJ2-3, with 7 bases fitting TRBD2. In nucleotides, the CDR3 is TGTGCCAGCAGCAGCCGAGCGGGGAGCCCAGATACGCAGTATTTT. Protein: CASSSRAGSPDTQYF.